The 27 T cell receptor beta chains below were found in one sample sequenced in a study of regulatory T cells in long-lasting Graves disease. The sample's time point: newly diagnosed GD, antithyroid drugs for less than 3 months. PBMCs were the source of the RNA used for TCR sequencing. CDR3 regions were amplified by Arm-PCR using iRepertoire HTBI primers to build TCR beta libraries. TCRdb fed the multiplex PCR reads into MiXCR, producing one record per CDR3 protein. The sample includes more than 450,000 distinct CDR3 sequences, around 16% of them seen just once. The same data also went into a second study, on T cells in Graves' hyperthyroidism and ophthalmopathy.

The sample here was peripheral blood mononuclear cells (PBMCs), taken at new diagnosis, from a patient treated with antithyroid drugs. The receptors were gathered from a middle-aged man with Graves disease.

The table lists this clonotype with a few counts. The rearrangement links TRBV28 to TRBJ2-7, with 10 bases that match TRBD1. Trimming cost V 6 bases and J 4 bases; bases outside gene matches: 12. The CDR3 has 16 residues. Germline CDR1 MDHEN, CDR2 SYDVKM. CDR3: CASRPTGTGVRYEQYF. The CDR3 nucleotides read TGTGCCAGCAGACCCACCGGGACAGGGGTTAGGTACGAGCAGTACTTC. Based on the CDR3 plus reference TRBV28 and TRBJ2-7, the full variable domain is DVKVTQSSRYLVKRTGEKVFLECVQDMDHENMFWYRQDPGLGLRLIYFSYDVKMKEKGDIPEGYSVSREKKERFSLILESASTNQTSMYLCASRPTGTGVRYEQYFGPGTRLTVT.

This clonotype was seen repeatedly, ten times or more. The rearrangement joins TRBV20-1 to TRBJ2-5, with unresolved D. Per germline, CDR1 DFQATT and CDR2 SNEGSKA (reference sequence). V was pared by 2 bases and J by 5 bases, with 9 bases between. This CDR3 comprises 12 residues. In DNA, the CDR3 is TGCAGTGCTAGATCCAGCCTGGAGACCCAGTACTTC. This sequence encodes CSARSSLETQYF.

This clonotype was counted only a few times. A read error may account for a junction end that differs from germline. The chain joins TRBV28 to TRBJ2-3; perhaps TRBD1 as D (5 bases). The germline V gene encodes CDR1 MDHEN and CDR2 SYDVKM. There are 17 residues in the CDR3. DNA of the CDR3: TGTGCCGGCAGTTCCCGATTCCAGGGCGGTCGCACAGATACGCAGTATTTT. Its protein is CAGSSRFQGGRTDTQYF.

J is TRBJ2-1 and V is TRBV27; D might be TRBD2 (6 bases). Germline V gives CDR1 MNHEY, CDR2 SMNVEV (reference sequence). V lost 1 base to trimming and J lost 9 bases, with 16 bases between them. The CDR3 is 15 amino acids. This CDR3 reads CASSLFGAGSTEQFF. The CDR3 DNA sequence: TGTGCCAGCAGTTTATTTGGGGCGGGATCCACTGAGCAGTTCTTC.

This clonotype was detected ten times or more. The chain recombines TRBV3-1 with TRBJ1-6; tentatively, D is TRBD1 (5 bases). CDR3 size: 15 residues. Germline CDR1 LGHDT, CDR2 YNNKEL (reference sequence). With 4 bases removed from V and 10 bases from J, the gap between germline ends came to 17 bases. The CDR3: CASSPSPSQGSPLHF. CDR3 nucleotides: TGTGCCAGCAGCCCTAGCCCCTCCCAGGGCTCACCCCTCCACTTT.

The chain is built from TRBV4-2 and TRBJ2-7, with D possibly matching TRBD2 (6 bases). Germline V gene data show CDR1 as LGHNA and CDR2 as YNFKEQ. Trimming took 3 bases from V and 4 from J, leaving 10 bases between them. The CDR3 runs 13 residues. The CDR3 DNA is TGTGCCAGCAGCCACGGGACTGAATACGAGCAGTACTTC. Encoded protein: CASSHGTEYEQYF.

This clonotype occurred many times. The chain employs TRBV3-1 and TRBJ2-1; D is possibly TRBD2 (6 bases). This CDR3 spans 18 amino acids. The V end lost 4 bases, the J end lost 6 bases, and 25 bases lay between the germline ends. In germline, CDR1 is LGHDT, CDR2 YNNKEL (reference sequence). CDR3 bases: TGTGCCAGCAGCCGGTTAGTATCTGGGCAGGGAGGATCCAATGAGCAGTTCTTC. Translated: CASSRLVSGQGGSNEQFF.

The gene calls are TRBV20-1 and TRBJ1-2, with 7 bases lining up with TRBD1. Trimming took 6 bases from V and 8 from J; bases not matched to a gene: 9. Germline V CDR1 and CDR2: DFQATT, SNEGSKA (reference sequence). The CDR3 is 12 residues long. As DNA, the CDR3 is TGCAGTGCCGTTACAGGGGCGGGAGGCTACACCTTC. Its translation is CSAVTGAGGYTF.

The V and J genes are TRBV29-1 and TRBJ2-3; D unclear. Trimming left V 4 bases short and J 3 bases short, with 2 bases between. This CDR3 has 10 residues. CDR1 and CDR2 (germline): SQVTM, ANQGSEA. This CDR3 reads CSVVTDTQYF. Written as DNA, the CDR3 is TGCAGCGTTGTGACAGATACGCAGTATTTT.

This clonotype was observed at least ten times. This chain links TRBV30 with TRBJ2-1, with a possible D match to TRBD2 (6 bases). Per the germline V gene, CDR1 is GTSNPN and CDR2 is SVGIG (reference sequence). This CDR3 comprises 12 residues. Trimming cost V 4 bases and J 5 bases, with 9 bases left between them. CDR3 region: CAWTGVDNEQFF. The DNA of the CDR3 is TGTGCCTGGACGGGGGTAGACAATGAGCAGTTCTTC.

The V and J genes are TRBV18 and TRBJ2-7; TRBD1 matches 9 bases. The CDR3 totals 16 residues. Germline V lookup: CDR1 KGHSH, CDR2 LQKENI. With 6 bases clipped from V and 2 bases from J, the junction kept 11 bases outside the gene matches. This chain's CDR3 is CASSFRDRVLTYEQYF. Here the CDR3 DNA reads TGTGCCAGCTCGTTCCGGGACAGGGTACTAACCTACGAGCAGTACTTC. Combining the CDR3 with reference TRBV18 and TRBJ2-7 gives the whole variable domain NAGVMQNPRHLVRRRGQEARLRCSPMKGHSHVYWYRQLPEEGLKFMVYLQKENIIDESGMPKERFSAEFPKEGPSILRIQQVVRGDSAAYFCASSFRDRVLTYEQYFGPGTRLTVT.

This clonotype occurred a few times. This chain links TRBV20-1 with TRBJ2-7; possibly TRBD1 for D (5 bases). CDR1 and CDR2 (germline): DFQATT, SNEGSKA (reference sequence). The length of the CDR3 is 14 residues. V lost 0 bases, J lost 6 bases, and 15 bases lay in between. The chain's CDR3 is CSARDHKGRVEQYF. CDR3 DNA: TGCAGTGCTAGAGATCATAAGGGCAGGGTCGAGCAGTACTTC.

The chain is built from TRBV19 and TRBJ1-4; D is undetermined. The germline V gene has CDR1 LNHDA and CDR2 SQIVND (reference sequence). This CDR3 comprises 11 residues. The V gene lost 2 bases and the J gene lost 5 bases, with 0 bases spanning the gap. CDR3 DNA: TGTGCCAGTAGTATAAATGAAAAACTGTTTTTT. Amino acids: CASSINEKLFF.

This clonotype was counted ten times or more. The chain couples TRBV6-5 to TRBJ2-7, with a possible D match to TRBD2 (6 bases). V was shortened by 0 bases and J by 3 bases, with 15 bases between the two germline ends. The CDR3 loop spans 16 amino acids. The germline gives CDR1 MNHEY, CDR2 SVGAGI. In nucleotides, the CDR3 is TGTGCCAGCAGTTACTCGCGGGGTATTGCTGGCTACGAGCAGTACTTC. This gives the protein CASSYSRGIAGYEQYF.

This clonotype was detected ten times or more. The J gene is TRBJ2-7, the V gene TRBV7-9; 9 bases align to TRBD1. The CDR3 loop spans 16 amino acids. V trimming: 5 bases; J trimming: 4 bases; junction bases outside the gene matches: 12. CDR1 is SEHNR and CDR2 is FQNEAQ in the germline V gene (reference sequence). For the CDR3, the DNA is TGTGCCAGCAGCGCATATCCCGGGACAGGGATGTACGAGCAGTACTTC. Translated: CASSAYPGTGMYEQYF.

The J gene is TRBJ2-1, the V gene TRBV7-9; D may correspond to TRBD1 or TRBD2 (7 bases each). Germline CDR1 SEHNR, CDR2 FQNEAQ (reference sequence). The CDR3 length is 18 residues. Trimming cost V 5 bases and J 3 bases, with 23 bases left between them. The CDR3 DNA is TGTGCCAGCAGCCCCCCGGGAGGACAGGACCAATACTACAATGAGCAGTTCTTC. It codes for CASSPPGGQDQYYNEQFF.

The sample holds many counts of this clonotype. This sequence joins TRBV24-1 and TRBJ1-1; the D gene is possibly TRBD1 (5 bases). V dropped 3 bases and J dropped 3 bases, with 19 bases sitting between them. The CDR3 runs 17 residues. Germline-derived CDR1 and CDR2 are KGHDR and SFDVKD. CDR3 in amino acids: CATSDPNSGPGHTEAFF. CDR3 in DNA: TGTGCCACCAGTGATCCCAACTCGGGGCCCGGGCACACTGAAGCTTTCTTT.

At least ten counts were recorded for this clonotype. The chain recombines TRBV20-1 with TRBJ2-2, with 7 bases fitting TRBD2. CDR1 is DFQATT, CDR2 SNEGSKA, per germline (reference sequence). This CDR3 is 15 amino acids long. Trimming took 5 bases from V and 0 from J; bases not matched to a gene: 6. The CDR3 nucleotides are TGCAGTGCTCCAGCGGGACCTGCGAACACCGGGGAGCTGTTTTTT. This translates into CSAPAGPANTGELFF.

This clonotype has a handful of counts. The chain uses TRBV6-5 and TRBJ2-3; D is possibly TRBD2 (6 bases). Deletions cut 2 bases from V and 0 bases from J, with 12 bases between. The length of the CDR3 is 16 residues. Germline V gene data show CDR1 as MNHEY and CDR2 as SVGAGI. The CDR3 DNA reads TGTGCCAGCAGTTACAAGGCGGGATCTAGCACAGATACGCAGTATTTT. Translated: CASSYKAGSSTDTQYF.

This clonotype was seen ten or more times. The CDR3 DNA is TGCAGTGCTGGGAAAGGAGGAGATACGCAGTATTTT. It translates to CSAGKGGDTQYF. The V call is TRBV20-1, the J call TRBJ2-3; TRBD2 might be the D (5 bases). Germline lookup yields CDR1 DFQATT and CDR2 SNEGSKA (reference sequence). Between the trimmed V and J ends, which lost 5 bases and 5 bases, there was a span of 11 bases. CDR3 length equals 12 residues.

This clonotype was counted ten times or more. CDR3 nucleotide sequence: TGTGCCAGCAGCTTAGAAGCGTCTGGGGCCAACGTCCTGACTTTC. Protein sequence: CASSLEASGANVLTF. The chain employs TRBV11-2 and TRBJ2-6; D not certain. The CDR3 runs to 15 residues. V lost 0 bases and J lost 1, with 4 bases in between. CDR1 and CDR2 from the germline V gene are SGHAT and FQNNGV.

This clonotype was observed at least ten times. The gene calls are TRBV5-1 and TRBJ2-3; TRBD2 might be the D (6 bases). Looked up from germline, CDR1 is SGHRS and CDR2 is YFSETQ. The V gene lost 0 bases and the J gene lost 2 bases, with 7 bases spanning the gap. The CDR3 is 14 amino acids. Written as DNA, the CDR3 is TGCGCCAGCAGCTTGGCGGGAGACACAGATACGCAGTATTTT. Protein product: CASSLAGDTDTQYF.

The sample holds many counts of this clonotype. This chain joins TRBV5-1 and TRBJ2-1; 9 bases are a match to TRBD2. V lost 0 bases, J lost 5 bases, and 9 bases stayed unmatched. The CDR3 is made up of 17 amino acids. Germline CDR1 and CDR2: SGHRS and YFSETQ. For the CDR3, the DNA is TGCGCCAGCAGCTTGGCCTTAGCGGGAGTTCCTGACAATGAGCAGTTCTTC. This sequence encodes CASSLALAGVPDNEQFF.

The chain recombines TRBV15 with TRBJ2-2; 7 bases are shared with TRBD1. CDR3 size: 14 residues. Germline trimming cut 0 bases from V and 7 bases from J; bases unmatched to any gene: 2. CDR1 is LNHNV and CDR2 is YYDKDF in the germline V gene (reference sequence). In DNA form, the CDR3 reads TGTGCCACCAGCAGAGATCAGGGGGTCGGGGAGCTGTTTTTT. This translates into CATSRDQGVGELFF.

This clonotype was detected ten times or more. The J gene is TRBJ1-1, the V gene TRBV19, with TRBD1 as a possible D gene (6 bases). This CDR3 has 15 amino acids. V lost 3 bases and J 1 base, leaving 12 bases between the germline ends. Germline V gene data show CDR1 as LNHDA and CDR2 as SQIVND (reference sequence). Here the CDR3 reads CASSIGGAWNTEAFF. As DNA, the CDR3 is TGTGCCAGTAGTATCGGGGGGGCGTGGAACACTGAAGCTTTCTTT.

This clonotype has more than one count but fewer than ten. The chain is built from TRBV19 and TRBJ1-1, with D possibly TRBD1 on 6 matching bases. Germline V gene data show CDR1 as LNHDA and CDR2 as SQIVND (reference sequence). The CDR3 totals 13 residues. Trimming stripped 5 bases from V and 9 bases from J, with 16 bases between. CDR3 in amino acids: CASSPARTAKAFF. Written as DNA, the CDR3 is TGTGCCAGTAGTCCCGCCCGGACAGCCAAAGCTTTCTTT.

This clonotype appeared a few times. The gene calls are TRBV3-1 and TRBJ1-1; tentative D call: TRBD1 (6 bases). Trimming removed 1 base from V and 1 base from J, with 10 bases in between. The CDR3 runs 15 residues. Germline assignment: CDR1 LGHDT and CDR2 YNNKEL (reference sequence). CDR3: CASSQAPGQNTEAFF. CDR3 sequence (DNA): TGTGCCAGCAGCCAAGCTCCGGGACAGAACACTGAAGCTTTCTTT. The whole variable domain, remainder taken from reference TRBV3-1 and TRBJ1-1, is DTAVSQTPKYLVTQMGNDKSIKCEQNLGHDTMYWYKQDSKKFLKIMFSYNNKELIINETVPNRFSPKSPDKAHLNLHINSLELGDSAVYFCASSQAPGQNTEAFFGQGTRLTVV.